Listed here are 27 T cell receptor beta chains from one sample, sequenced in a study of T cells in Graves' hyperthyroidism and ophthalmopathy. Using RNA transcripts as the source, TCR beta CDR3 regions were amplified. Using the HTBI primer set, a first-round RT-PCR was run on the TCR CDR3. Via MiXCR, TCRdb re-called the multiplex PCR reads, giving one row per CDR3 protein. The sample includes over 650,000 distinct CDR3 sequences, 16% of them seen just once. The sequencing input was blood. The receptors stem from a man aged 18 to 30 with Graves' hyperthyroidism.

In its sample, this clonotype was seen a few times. The CDR3 loop is CASRDSPQETQYF. CDR3 DNA sequence: TGTGCCAGCAGGGACAGCCCCCAAGAGACCCAGTACTTC. The chain links TRBV25-1 to TRBJ2-5; TRBD1 might be the D (6 bases). Germline-derived CDR1 and CDR2 are MGHDK and SYGVNS. This CDR3 has 13 amino acids. Trimming took off 6 bases at V and 1 base at J, with 9 bases between the two ends.

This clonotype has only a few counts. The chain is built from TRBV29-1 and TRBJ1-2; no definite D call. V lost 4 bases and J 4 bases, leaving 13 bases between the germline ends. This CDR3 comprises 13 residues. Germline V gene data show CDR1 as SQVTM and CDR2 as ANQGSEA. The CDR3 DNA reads TGCAGCGTTGCGCCCCGCCTTGGCTATGGCTACACCTTC. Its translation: CSVAPRLGYGYTF. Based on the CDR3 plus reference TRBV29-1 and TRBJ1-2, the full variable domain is SAVISQKPSRDICQRGTSLTIQCQVDSQVTMMFWYRQQPGQSLTLIATANQGSEATYESGFVIDKFPISRPNLTFSTLTVSNMSPEDSSIYLCSVAPRLGYGYTFGSGTRLTVV.

The CDR3 loop is CSARREFTDTQYF. The CDR3 DNA is TGCAGTGCTAGGCGAGAATTCACAGATACGCAGTATTTT. V usage is TRBV20-1 and J usage is TRBJ2-3; D not resolved. The CDR3 has 13 amino acids. Germline loops: CDR1 DFQATT, CDR2 SNEGSKA (reference sequence). Trimming shortened V by 3 bases and J by 2 bases, and 9 bases separated the two germline ends.

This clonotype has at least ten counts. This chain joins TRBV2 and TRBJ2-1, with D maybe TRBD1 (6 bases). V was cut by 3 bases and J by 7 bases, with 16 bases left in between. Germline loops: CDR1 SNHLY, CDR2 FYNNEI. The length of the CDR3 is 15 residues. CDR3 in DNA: TGTGCCAGCAGTGAGATGGGGACAAGCAGGAATGAGCAGTTCTTC. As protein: CASSEMGTSRNEQFF.

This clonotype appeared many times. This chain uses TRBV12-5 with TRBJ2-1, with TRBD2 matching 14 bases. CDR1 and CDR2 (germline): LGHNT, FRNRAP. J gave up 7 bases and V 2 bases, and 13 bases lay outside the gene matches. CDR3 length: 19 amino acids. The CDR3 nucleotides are TGTGCTAGTGGTTTGCCAGCCCCCGGGACTAGCGGGAGTGAGAATGAGCAGTTCTTC. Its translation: CASGLPAPGTSGSENEQFF.

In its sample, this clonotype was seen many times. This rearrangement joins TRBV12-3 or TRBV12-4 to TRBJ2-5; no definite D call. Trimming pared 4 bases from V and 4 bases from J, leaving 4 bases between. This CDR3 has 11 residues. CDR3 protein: CASSSSETQYF. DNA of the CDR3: TGTGCCAGCAGTTCTTCAGAGACCCAGTACTTC.

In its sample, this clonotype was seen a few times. The CDR3 region is CASSEEFGGEIYEQYF. The CDR3 DNA sequence: TGTGCCAGCAGTGAAGAGTTCGGCGGCGAGATCTACGAGCAGTACTTC. V is TRBV6-1 and J is TRBJ2-7; D not certain. Germline CDR1 is MNHNS and CDR2 is SASEGT. Trimming removed 1 base from V and 3 bases from J, with 16 bases in between. The CDR3 has 16 amino acids.

The CDR3 nucleotides read TGTGCCAGCAGTGAACTAGGGAATGAGCAGTTCTTC. It is translated as CASSELGNEQFF. The gene calls are TRBV25-1 and TRBJ2-1; D uncertain. Trimming took 2 bases from V and 7 from J, leaving 6 bases between them. CDR3 length equals 12 residues. Germline assignment: CDR1 MGHDK and CDR2 SYGVNS.

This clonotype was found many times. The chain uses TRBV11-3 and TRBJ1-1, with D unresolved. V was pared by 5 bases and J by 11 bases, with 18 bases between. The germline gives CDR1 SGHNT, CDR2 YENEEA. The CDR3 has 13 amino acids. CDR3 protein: CASSPQSSVKAFF. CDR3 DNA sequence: TGTGCCAGCAGCCCCCAGTCTTCAGTAAAGGCTTTCTTT.

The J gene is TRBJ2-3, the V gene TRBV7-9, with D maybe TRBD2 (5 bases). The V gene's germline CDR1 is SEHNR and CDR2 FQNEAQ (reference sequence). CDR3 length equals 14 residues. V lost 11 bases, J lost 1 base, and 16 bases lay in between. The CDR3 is CARSAVKGTDTQYF. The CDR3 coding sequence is TGTGCCCGATCAGCGGTCAAGGGCACAGATACGCAGTATTTT.

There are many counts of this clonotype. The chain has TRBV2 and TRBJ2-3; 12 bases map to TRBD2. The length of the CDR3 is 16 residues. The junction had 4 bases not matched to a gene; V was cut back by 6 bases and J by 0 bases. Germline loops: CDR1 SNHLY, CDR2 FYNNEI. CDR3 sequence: CASSAGLAGSTDTQYF. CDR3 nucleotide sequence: TGTGCCAGCAGCGCCGGACTAGCGGGGAGCACAGATACGCAGTATTTT.

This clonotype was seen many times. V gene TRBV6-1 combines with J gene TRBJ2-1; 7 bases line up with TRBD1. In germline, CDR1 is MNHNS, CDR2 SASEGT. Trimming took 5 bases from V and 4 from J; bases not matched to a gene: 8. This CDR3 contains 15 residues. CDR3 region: CASSLTGVSYNEQFF. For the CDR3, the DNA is TGTGCCAGCAGTCTAACAGGGGTCTCGTACAATGAGCAGTTCTTC.

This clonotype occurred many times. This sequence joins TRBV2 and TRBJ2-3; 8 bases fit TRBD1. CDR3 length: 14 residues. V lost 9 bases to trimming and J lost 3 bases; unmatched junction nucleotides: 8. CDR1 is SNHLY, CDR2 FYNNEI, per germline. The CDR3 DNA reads TGTGCCAGGACAGGGGTGAGCGGGACAGATACGCAGTATTTT. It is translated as CARTGVSGTDTQYF.

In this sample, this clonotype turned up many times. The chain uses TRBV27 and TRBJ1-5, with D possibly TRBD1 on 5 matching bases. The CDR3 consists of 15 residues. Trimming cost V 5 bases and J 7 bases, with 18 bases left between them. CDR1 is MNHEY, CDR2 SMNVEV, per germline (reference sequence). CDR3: CASSPNRGGGQPQHF. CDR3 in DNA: TGTGCCAGCAGTCCGAACCGGGGGGGGGGGCAGCCCCAGCATTTT.

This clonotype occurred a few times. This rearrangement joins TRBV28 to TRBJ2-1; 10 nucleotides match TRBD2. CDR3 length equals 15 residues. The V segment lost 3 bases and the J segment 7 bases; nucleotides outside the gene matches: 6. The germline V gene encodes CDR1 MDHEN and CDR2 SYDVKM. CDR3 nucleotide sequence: TGTGCCAGCAGTTTGCTAGCGGGAGATGGAAATGAGCAGTTCTTC. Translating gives CASSLLAGDGNEQFF.

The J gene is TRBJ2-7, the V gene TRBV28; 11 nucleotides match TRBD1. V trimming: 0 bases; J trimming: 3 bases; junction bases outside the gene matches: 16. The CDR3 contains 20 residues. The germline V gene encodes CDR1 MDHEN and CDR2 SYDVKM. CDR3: CASSLCPGQGGGRALYEQYF. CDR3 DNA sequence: TGTGCCAGCAGTTTATGCCCGGGACAGGGGGGCGGGAGGGCCCTCTACGAGCAGTACTTC.

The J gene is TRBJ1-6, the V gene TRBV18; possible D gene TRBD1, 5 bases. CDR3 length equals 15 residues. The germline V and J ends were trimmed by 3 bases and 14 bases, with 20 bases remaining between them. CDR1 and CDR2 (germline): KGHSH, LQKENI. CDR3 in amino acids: CASSPRDLYNSALHF. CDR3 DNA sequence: TGTGCCAGCTCACCCAGGGACCTCTATAATTCGGCCCTCCACTTT.

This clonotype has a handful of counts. The CDR3 loop is CASSYLTGGGYTF. The CDR3 DNA is TGTGCCAGCAGTTACCTAACAGGCGGCGGCTACACCTTC. The chain links TRBV6-6 to TRBJ1-2, with a weak D call TRBD1 (5 bases). Trimming removed 2 bases from V and 8 bases from J, with 12 bases in between. Germline V gene sequence: CDR1 MNHNY, CDR2 SVGAGI (reference sequence). This CDR3 region has 13 residues.

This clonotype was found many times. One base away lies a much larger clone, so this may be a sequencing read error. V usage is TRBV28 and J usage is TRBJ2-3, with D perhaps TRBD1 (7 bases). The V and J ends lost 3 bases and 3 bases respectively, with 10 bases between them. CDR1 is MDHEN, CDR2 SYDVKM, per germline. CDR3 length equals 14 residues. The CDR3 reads CASSLTGRTDTQYF. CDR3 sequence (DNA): TGTGCCAGCAGTTTGACAGGGAGGACAGATACGCAGTATTTT.

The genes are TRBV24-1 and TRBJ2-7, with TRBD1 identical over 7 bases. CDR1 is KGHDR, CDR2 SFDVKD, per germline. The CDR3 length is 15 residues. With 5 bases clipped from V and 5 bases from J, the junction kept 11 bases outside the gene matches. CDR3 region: CATSGSGTANHEQYF. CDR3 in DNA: TGTGCCACCAGTGGTTCCGGGACAGCGAACCACGAGCAGTACTTC.

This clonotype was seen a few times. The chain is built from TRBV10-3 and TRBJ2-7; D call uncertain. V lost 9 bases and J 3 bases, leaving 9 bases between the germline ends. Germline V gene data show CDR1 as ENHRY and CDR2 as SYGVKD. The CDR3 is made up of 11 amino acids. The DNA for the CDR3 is TGTGCCATTTCAGACTTCTACGAGCAGTACTTC. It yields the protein CAISDFYEQYF.

The CDR3 sequence: CASRDRGPNQPQHF. The CDR3 coding sequence is TGCGCCAGCAGGGACAGGGGGCCCAATCAGCCCCAGCATTTT. The chain uses TRBV10-2 and TRBJ1-5, with 11 bases that match TRBD1. This CDR3 has 14 residues. V was clipped by 6 bases and J by 3 bases; unmatched bases: 1. The V gene's germline CDR1 is WSHSY and CDR2 SAAADI.

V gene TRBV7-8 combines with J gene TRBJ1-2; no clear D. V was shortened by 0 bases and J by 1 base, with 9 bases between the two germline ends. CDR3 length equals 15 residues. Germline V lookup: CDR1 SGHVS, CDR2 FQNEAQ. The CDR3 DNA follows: TGTGCCAGCAGCTTAGCGGGCATCAATAACTATGGCTACACCTTC. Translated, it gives CASSLAGINNYGYTF.

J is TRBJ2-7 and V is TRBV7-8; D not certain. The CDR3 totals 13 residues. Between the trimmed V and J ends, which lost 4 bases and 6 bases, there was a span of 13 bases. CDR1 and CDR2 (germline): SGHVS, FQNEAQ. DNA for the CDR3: TGTGCCAGCAGCTCCGATATAGAGTCCGAGCAGTACTTC. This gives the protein CASSSDIESEQYF.

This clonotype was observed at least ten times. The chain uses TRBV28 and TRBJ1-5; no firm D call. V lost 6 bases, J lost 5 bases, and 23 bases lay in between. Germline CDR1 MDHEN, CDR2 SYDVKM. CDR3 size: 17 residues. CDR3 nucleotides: TGTGCCAGCAGCCCCCTGAGTGTGGGTACGGGTGATCAGCCCCAGCATTTT. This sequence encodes CASSPLSVGTGDQPQHF.

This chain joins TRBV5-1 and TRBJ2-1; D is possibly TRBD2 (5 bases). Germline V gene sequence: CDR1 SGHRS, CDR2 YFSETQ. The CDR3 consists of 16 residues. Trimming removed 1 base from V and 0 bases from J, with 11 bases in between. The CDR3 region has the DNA TGCGCCAGCAGCTTGACCCCGGACTTCTCCTACAATGAGCAGTTCTTC. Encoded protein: CASSLTPDFSYNEQFF. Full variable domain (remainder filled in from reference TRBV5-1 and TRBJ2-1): KAGVTQTPRYLIKTRGQQVTLSCSPISGHRSVSWYQQTPGQGLQFLFEYFSETQRNKGNFPGRFSGRQFSNSRSEMNVSTLELGDSALYLCASSLTPDFSYNEQFFGPGTRLTVL.

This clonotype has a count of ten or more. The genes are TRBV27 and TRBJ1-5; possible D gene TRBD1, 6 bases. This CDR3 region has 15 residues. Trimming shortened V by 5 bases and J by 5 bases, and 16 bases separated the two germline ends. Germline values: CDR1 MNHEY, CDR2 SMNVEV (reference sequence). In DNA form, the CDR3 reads TGTGCCAGCAGTCCGAATGCGGGGGCGGATCAGCCCCAGCATTTT. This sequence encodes CASSPNAGADQPQHF.